The clone carrying this TCR beta chain was seen only a few times. Its antigen is currently unknown. Other DNA sequences in this sample translate to the same CDR3. PCR involved 60 Vbeta and 13 Jbeta primers. Sequenced by immunoSEQ multiplex PCR; TCRdb stores in-frame clones only, minus some. The sample consists of around 100,000 clones, 60% to 85% of them appearing once. With 1 base removed from V and 8 bases from J, the gap between germline ends came to 11 bases. The CDR3 extends over 14 amino acids. The V gene's germline CDR1 is LGHNA and CDR2 YSLEER. This sample is part of a study of cytomegalovirus exposure and HLA in healthy donors. General study points: Donors were assumed by presence/absence analyses to have roughly uniform sequencing depth.

This chain connects TRBV4-3 to TRBJ1-4; possible D gene TRBD1, 5 bases. The receptor's source is a middle-aged woman in good health and CMV-seropositive. The sample comprised PBMCs. CDR3 sequence (DNA): TGCGCCAGCAGCCAAGGGCAGGGTGGCGAAAAACTGTTTTTT. It yields the protein CASSQGQGGEKLFF.